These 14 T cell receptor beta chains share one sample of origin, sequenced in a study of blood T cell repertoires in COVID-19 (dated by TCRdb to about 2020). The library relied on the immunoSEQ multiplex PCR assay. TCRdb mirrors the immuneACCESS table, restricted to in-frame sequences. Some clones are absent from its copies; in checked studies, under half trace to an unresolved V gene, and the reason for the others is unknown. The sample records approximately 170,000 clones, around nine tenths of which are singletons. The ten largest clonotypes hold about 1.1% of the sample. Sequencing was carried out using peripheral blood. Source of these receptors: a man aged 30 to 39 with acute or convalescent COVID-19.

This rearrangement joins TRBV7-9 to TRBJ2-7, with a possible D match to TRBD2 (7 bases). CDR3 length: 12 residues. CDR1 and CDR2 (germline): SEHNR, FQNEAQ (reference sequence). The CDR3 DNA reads TGTGCTTCTAGGGGGGGTTCCTACGAGCAGTACTTC. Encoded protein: CASRGGSYEQYF.

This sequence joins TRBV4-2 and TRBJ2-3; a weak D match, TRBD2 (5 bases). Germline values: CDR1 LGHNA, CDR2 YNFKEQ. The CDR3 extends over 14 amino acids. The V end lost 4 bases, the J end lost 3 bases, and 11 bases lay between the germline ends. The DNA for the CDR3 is TGTGCCAGCAGCCGAGAAGCGGAAACAGATACGCAGTATTTT. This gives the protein CASSREAETDTQYF.

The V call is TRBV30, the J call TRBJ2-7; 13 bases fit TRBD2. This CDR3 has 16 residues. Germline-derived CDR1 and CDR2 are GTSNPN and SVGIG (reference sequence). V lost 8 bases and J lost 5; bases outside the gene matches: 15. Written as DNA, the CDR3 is TGTGCCGTGACGGGGCGGACTAGCGGGAGCGGCCACGAGCAGTACTTC. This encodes CAVTGRTSGSGHEQYF.

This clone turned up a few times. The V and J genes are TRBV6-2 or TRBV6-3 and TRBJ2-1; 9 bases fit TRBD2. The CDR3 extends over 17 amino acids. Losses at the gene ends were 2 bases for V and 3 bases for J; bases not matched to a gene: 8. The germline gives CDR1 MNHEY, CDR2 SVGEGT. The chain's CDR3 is CASSYSPAGGIYNEQFF. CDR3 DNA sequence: TGTGCCAGCAGTTACAGCCCAGCGGGGGGAATCTACAATGAGCAGTTCTTC.

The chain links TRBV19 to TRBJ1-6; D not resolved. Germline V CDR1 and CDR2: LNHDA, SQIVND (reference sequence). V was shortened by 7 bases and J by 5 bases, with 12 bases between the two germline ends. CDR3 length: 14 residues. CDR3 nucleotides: TGTGCCAGTAAGGAGGGCAGAAATAATTCACCCCTCCACTTT. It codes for CASKEGRNNSPLHF.

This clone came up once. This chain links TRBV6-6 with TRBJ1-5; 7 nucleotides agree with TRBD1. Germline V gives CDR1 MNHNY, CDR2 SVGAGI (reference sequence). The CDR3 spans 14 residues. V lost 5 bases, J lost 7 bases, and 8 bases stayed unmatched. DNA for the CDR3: TGTGCCAGCAGTCCTACAGGGGTGGGCCAGCCCCAGCATTTT. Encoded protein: CASSPTGVGQPQHF.

The CDR3 sequence is CASSSKWTGAAQPQHF. CDR3 nucleotide sequence: TGTGCCAGTAGTAGTAAATGGACAGGGGCAGCTCAGCCCCAGCATTTT. The chain couples TRBV19 to TRBJ1-5; 9 nucleotides align to TRBD1. The CDR3 sequence is 16 residues long. V was pared by 4 bases and J by 6 bases, with 10 bases of the junction left unmatched. Germline CDR1 reads LNHDA; CDR2 reads SQIVND (reference sequence). The whole variable domain, remainder taken from reference TRBV19 and TRBJ1-5, is DGGITQSPKYLFRKEGQNVTLSCEQNLNHDAMYWYRQDPGQGLRLIYYSQIVNDFQKGDIAEGYSVSREKKESFPLTVTSAQKNPTAFYLCASSSKWTGAAQPQHFGDGTRLSIL.

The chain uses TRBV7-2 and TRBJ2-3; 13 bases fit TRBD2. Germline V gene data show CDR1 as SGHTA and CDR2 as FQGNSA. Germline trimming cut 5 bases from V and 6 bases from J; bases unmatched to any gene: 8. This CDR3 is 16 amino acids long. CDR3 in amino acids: CASSTPGLAGRDTQYF. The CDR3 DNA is TGTGCCAGCAGCACCCCGGGACTAGCGGGACGGGATACGCAGTATTTT.

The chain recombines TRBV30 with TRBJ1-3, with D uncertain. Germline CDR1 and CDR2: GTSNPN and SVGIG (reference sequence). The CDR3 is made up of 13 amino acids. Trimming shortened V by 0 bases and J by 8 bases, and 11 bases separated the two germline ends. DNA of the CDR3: TGTGCCTGGAGTGTCTCCCTTAGCTACACCATATATTTT. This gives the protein CAWSVSLSYTIYF.

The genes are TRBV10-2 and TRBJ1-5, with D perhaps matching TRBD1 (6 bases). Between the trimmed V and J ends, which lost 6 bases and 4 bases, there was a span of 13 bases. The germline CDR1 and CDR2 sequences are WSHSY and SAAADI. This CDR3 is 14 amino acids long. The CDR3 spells CASRSPGTNQPQHF. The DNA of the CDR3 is TGCGCCAGCAGATCACCCGGGACAAATCAGCCCCAGCATTTT.

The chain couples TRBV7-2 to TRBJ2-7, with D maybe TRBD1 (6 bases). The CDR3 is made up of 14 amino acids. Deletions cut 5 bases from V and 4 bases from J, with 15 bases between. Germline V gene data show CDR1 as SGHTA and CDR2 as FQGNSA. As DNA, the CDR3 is TGTGCCAGCAGCCCCAACAGGGATAATTACGAGCAGTACTTC. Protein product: CASSPNRDNYEQYF. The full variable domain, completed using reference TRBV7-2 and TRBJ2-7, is GAGVSQSPSNKVTEKGKDVELRCDPISGHTALYWYRQSLGQGLEFLIYFQGNSAPDKSGLPSDRFSAERTGGSVSTLTIQRTQQEDSAVYLCASSPNRDNYEQYFGPGTRLTVT.

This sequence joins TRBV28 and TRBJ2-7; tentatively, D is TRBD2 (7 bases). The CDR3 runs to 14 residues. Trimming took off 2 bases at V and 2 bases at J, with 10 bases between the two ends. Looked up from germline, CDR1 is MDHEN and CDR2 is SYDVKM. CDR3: CASSLGGGAYEQYF. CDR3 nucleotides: TGTGCCAGCAGTTTAGGGGGGGGCGCCTACGAGCAGTACTTC.

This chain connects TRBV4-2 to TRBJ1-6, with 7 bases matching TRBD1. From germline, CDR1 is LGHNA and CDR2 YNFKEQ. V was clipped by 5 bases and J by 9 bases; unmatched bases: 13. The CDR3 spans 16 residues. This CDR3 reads CASSFNYRDSSSPLHF. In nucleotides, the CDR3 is TGTGCCAGCAGCTTTAATTACCGGGACAGTTCTTCACCCCTCCACTTT.

The CDR3 protein is CASSQDSGTTPYEQYF. The CDR3 DNA reads as TGCGCCAGCAGCCAAGATAGCGGGACTACTCCTTACGAGCAGTACTTC. V and J are TRBV4-1 and TRBJ2-7; 8 positions match TRBD2. V lost 0 bases and J lost 4; bases outside the gene matches: 8. Per germline, CDR1 MGHRA and CDR2 YSYEKL. The CDR3 covers 16 residues.